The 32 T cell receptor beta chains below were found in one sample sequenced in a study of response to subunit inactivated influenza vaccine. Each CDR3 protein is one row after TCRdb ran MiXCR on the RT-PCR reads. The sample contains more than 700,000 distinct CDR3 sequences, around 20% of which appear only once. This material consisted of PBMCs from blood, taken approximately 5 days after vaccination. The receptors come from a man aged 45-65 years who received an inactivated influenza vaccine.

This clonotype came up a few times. CDR3 residues: CASSHWENYEQYF. The CDR3 bases are TGCGCCAGCAGCCACTGGGAGAACTACGAGCAGTACTTC. This rearrangement joins TRBV4-1 to TRBJ2-7; D may be TRBD2 (5 bases). This CDR3 has 13 amino acids. V dropped 3 bases and J dropped 3 bases, with 9 bases sitting between them. CDR1 MGHRA and CDR2 YSYEKL come from the germline V gene.

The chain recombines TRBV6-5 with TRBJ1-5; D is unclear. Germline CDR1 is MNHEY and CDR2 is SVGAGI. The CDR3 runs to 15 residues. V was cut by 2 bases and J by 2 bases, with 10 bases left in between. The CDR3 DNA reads TGTGCCAGCAGTTACCGAGGTCTGGGCAATCAGCCCCAGCATTTT. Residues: CASSYRGLGNQPQHF.

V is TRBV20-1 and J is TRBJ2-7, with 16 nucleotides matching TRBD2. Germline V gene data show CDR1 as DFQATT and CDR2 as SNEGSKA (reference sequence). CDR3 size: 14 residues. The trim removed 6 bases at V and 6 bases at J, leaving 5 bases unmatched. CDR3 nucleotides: TGCAGTGCAGGGGGACTAGCGGGAGGGCCCGAGCAGTACTTC. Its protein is CSAGGLAGGPEQYF.

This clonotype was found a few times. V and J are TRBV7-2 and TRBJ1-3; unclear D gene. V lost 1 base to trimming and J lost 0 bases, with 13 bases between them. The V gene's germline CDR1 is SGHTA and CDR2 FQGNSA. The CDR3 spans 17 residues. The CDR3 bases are TGTGCCAGCAGCTTAGTGGAGGTTCAAAGCTCTGGAAACACCATATATTTT. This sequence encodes CASSLVEVQSSGNTIYF.

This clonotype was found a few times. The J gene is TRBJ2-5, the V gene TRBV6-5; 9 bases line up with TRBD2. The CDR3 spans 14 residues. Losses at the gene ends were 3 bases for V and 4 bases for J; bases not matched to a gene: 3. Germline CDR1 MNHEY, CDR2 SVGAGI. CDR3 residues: CASSYAGGRETQYF. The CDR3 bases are TGTGCCAGCAGTTATGCGGGAGGGCGAGAGACCCAGTACTTC.

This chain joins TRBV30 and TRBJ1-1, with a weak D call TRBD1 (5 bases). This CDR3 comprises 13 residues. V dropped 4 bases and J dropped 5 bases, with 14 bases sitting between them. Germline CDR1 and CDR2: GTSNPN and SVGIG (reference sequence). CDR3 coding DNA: TGTGCCTGGAAACGGGGGATCGATACTGAAGCTTTCTTT. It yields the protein CAWKRGIDTEAFF.

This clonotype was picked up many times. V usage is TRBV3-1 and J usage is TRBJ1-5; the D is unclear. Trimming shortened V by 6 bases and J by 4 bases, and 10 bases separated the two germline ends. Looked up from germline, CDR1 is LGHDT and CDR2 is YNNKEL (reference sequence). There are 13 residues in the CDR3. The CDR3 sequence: CASSPTGNQPQHF. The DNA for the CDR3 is TGTGCCAGCAGTCCGACGGGGAATCAGCCCCAGCATTTT.

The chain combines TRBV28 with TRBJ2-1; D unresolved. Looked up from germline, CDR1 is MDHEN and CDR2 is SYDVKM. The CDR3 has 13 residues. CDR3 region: CASRKGHDNEQFF. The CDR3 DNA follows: TGTGCTTCAAGGAAGGGCCACGACAATGAGCAGTTCTTC. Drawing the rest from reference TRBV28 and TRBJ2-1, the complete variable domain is DVKVTQSSRYLVKRTGEKVFLECVQDMDHENMFWYRQDPGLGLRLIYFSYDVKMKEKGDIPEGYSVSREKKERFSLILESASTNQTSMYLCASRKGHDNEQFFGPGTRLTVL.

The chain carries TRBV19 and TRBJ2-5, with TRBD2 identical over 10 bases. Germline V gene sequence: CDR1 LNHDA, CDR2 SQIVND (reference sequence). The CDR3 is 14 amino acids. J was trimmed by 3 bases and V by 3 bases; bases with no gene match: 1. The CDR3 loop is CASSILAGEETQYF. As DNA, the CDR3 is TGTGCCAGTAGTATCCTAGCGGGGGAAGAGACCCAGTACTTC.

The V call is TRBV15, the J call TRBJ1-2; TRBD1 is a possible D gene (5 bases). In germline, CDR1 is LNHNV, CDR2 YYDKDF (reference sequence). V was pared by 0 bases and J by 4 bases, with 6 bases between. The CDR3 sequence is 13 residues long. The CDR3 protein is CATSRDDSYGYTF. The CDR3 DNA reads TGTGCCACCAGCAGAGACGACAGCTATGGCTACACCTTC.

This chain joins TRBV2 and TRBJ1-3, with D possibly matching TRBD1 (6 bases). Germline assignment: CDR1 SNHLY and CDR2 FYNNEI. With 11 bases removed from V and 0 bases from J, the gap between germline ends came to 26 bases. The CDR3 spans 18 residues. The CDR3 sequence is CALSGVVGGQSSGNTIYF. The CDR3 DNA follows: TGTGCCCTCAGTGGTGTGGTGGGGGGACAAAGCTCTGGAAACACCATATATTTT.

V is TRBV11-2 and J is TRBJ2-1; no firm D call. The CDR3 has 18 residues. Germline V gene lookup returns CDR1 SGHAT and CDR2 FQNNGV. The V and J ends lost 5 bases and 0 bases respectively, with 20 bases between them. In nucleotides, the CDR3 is TGTGCCAGCAGCCGCCGGGCCTCCGATGGGCGCTCCTACAATGAGCAGTTCTTC. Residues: CASSRRASDGRSYNEQFF.

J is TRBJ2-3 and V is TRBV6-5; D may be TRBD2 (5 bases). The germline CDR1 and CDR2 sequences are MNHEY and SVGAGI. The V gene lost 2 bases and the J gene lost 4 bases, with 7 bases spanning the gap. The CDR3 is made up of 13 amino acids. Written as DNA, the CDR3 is TGTGCCAGCAGTTACCGGCGGGCAGATACGCAGTATTTT. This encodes CASSYRRADTQYF.

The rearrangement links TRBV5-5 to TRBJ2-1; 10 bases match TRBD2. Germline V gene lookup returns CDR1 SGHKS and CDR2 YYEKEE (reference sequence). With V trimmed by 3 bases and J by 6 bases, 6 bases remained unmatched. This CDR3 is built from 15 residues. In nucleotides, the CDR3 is TGTGCCAGCAGCTATCTAGCGGGGGTGGGCAATGAGCAGTTCTTC. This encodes CASSYLAGVGNEQFF.

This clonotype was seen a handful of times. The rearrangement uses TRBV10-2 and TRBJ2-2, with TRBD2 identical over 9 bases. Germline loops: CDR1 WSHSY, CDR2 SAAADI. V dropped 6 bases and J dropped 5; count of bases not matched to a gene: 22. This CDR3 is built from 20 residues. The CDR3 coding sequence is TGCGCCAGCAGGGGTCGGACAGGACTAGCGAGCATCGGTGGGACCGGGGAGCTGTTTTTT. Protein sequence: CASRGRTGLASIGGTGELFF.

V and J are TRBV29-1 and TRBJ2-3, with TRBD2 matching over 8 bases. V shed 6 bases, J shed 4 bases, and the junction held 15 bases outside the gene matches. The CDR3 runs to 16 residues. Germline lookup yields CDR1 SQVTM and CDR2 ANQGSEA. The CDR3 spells CSVAGGAVNQADTQYF. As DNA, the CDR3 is TGCAGCGTCGCGGGGGGCGCGGTGAATCAGGCAGATACGCAGTATTTT.

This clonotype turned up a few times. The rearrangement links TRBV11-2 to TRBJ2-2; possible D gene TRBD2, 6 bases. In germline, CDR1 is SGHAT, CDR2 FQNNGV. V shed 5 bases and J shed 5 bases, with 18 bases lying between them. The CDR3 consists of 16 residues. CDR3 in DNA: TGTGCCAGCAGCCACCTCTGGGAGGAGGGGACCGGGGAGCTGTTTTTT. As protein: CASSHLWEEGTGELFF.

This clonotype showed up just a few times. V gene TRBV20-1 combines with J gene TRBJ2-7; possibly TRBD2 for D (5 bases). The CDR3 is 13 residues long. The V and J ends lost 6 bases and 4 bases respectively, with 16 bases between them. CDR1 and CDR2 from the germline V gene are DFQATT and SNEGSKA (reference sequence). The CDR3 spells CSAARGYRYEQYF. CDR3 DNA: TGCAGTGCCGCCCGAGGGTACCGGTACGAGCAGTACTTC.

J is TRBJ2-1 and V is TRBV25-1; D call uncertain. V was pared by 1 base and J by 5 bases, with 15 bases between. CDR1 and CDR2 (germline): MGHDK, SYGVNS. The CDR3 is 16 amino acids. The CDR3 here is CASSEFRGGLDNEQFF. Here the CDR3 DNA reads TGTGCCAGCAGTGAATTTAGAGGTGGCCTGGACAATGAGCAGTTCTTC.

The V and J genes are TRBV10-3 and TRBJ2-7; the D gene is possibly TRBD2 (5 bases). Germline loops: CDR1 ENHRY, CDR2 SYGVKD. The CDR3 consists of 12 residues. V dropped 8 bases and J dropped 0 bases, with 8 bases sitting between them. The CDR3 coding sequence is TGTGCCATCGGCCGGGACTCCTACGAGCAGTACTTC. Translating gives CAIGRDSYEQYF.

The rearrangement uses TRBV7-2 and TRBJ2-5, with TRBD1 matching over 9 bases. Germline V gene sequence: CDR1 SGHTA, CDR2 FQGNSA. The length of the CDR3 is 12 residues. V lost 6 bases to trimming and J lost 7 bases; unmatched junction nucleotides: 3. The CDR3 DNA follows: TGTGCCAGCAGTCGGACAGGGGCGACCCAGTACTTC. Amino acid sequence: CASSRTGATQYF. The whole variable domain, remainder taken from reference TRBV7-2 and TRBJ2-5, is GAGVSQSPSNKVTEKGKDVELRCDPISGHTALYWYRQSLGQGLEFLIYFQGNSAPDKSGLPSDRFSAERTGGSVSTLTIQRTQQEDSAVYLCASSRTGATQYFGPGTRLLVL.

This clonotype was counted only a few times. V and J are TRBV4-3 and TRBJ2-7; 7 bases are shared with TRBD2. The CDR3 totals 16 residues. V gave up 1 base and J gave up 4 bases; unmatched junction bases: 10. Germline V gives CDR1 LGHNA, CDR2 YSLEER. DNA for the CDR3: TGCGCCAGCAGCCAAGGTAGTCGGGCTAGCGGTTACGAGCAGTACTTC. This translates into CASSQGSRASGYEQYF.

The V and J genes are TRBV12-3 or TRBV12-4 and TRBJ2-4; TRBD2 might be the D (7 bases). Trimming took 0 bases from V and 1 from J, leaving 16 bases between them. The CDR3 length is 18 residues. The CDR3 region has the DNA TGTGCCAGCAGTTTAGCCGTTGCGGGGGCCCGGGCCAAAAACATTCAGTACTTC. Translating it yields CASSLAVAGARAKNIQYF.

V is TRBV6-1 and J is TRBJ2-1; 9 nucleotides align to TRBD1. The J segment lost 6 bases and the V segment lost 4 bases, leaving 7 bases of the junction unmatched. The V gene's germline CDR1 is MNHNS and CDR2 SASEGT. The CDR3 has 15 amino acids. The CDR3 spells CASSADRGLSNEQFF. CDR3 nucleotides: TGTGCCAGCAGTGCCGACAGGGGGTTAAGCAATGAGCAGTTCTTC.

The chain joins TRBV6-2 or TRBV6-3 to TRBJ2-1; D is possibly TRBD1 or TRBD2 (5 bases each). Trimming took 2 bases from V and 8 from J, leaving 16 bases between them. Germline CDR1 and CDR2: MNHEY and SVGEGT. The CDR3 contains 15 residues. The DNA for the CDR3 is TGTGCCAGCAGTTACCTCGGAATTCCGGGACATGAGCAGTTCTTC. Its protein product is CASSYLGIPGHEQFF.

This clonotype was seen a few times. The CDR3 region has the DNA TGTGCCAGCAGGGACAGTTCTCCCTCCTACGAGCAGTACTTC. Protein: CASRDSSPSYEQYF. The rearrangement links TRBV27 to TRBJ2-7; tentative D call: TRBD1 (6 bases). V lost 6 bases, J lost 0 bases, and 12 bases lay in between. Germline assignment: CDR1 MNHEY and CDR2 SMNVEV (reference sequence). This CDR3 is 14 amino acids long.

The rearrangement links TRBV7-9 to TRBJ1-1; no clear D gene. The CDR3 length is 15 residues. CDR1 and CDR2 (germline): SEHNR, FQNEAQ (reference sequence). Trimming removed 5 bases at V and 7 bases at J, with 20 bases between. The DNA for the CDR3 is TGTGCCAGCAGCCCGCTTTCGTCCTTGAGCAGTGAAGCTTTCTTT. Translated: CASSPLSSLSSEAFF.

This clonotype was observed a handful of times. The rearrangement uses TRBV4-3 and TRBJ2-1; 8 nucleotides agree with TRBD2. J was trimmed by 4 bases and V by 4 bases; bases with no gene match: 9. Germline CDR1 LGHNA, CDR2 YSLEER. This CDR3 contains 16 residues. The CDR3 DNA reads TGCGCCAGCAGCCTAGGGGGACGGGGGGGATACAATGAGCAGTTCTTC. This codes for CASSLGGRGGYNEQFF.

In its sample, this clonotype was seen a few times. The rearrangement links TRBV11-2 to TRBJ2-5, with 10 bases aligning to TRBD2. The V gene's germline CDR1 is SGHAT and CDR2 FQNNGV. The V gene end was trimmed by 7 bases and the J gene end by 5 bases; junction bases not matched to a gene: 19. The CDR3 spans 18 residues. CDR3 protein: CASKPGLAGAFTWETQYF. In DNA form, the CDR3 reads TGTGCCAGCAAACCTGGGCTAGCGGGGGCCTTTACATGGGAGACCCAGTACTTC.

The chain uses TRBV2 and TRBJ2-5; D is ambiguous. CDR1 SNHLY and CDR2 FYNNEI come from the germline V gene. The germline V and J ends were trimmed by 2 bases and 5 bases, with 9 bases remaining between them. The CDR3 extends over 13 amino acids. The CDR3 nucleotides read TGTGCCAGCAGTGAACCCCGGTTGGAGACCCAGTACTTC. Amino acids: CASSEPRLETQYF.

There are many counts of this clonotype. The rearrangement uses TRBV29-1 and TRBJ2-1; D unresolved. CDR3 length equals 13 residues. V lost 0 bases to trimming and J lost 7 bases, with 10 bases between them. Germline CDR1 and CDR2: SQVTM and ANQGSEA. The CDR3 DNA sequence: TGCAGCGTTGAAGACTTCTACAATAATGAGCAGTTCTTC. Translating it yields CSVEDFYNNEQFF.

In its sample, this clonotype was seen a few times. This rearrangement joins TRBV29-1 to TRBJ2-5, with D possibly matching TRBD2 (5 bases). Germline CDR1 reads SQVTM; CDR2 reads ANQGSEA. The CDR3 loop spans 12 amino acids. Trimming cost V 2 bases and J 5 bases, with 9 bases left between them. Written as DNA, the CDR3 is TGCAGCGTTGAACCGGGCGGGGAGACCCAGTACTTC. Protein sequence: CSVEPGGETQYF.